Presented here are 5 T cell receptor beta chains from one specimen sequenced in a study of glioma-infiltrating T cells after dendritic cell vaccination. Assay: immunoSEQ multiplex PCR; the TCRdb copy retains only in-frame clones and omits some. The sample shows roughly 68,000 clones, roughly four fifths of them seen only once. This specimen was blood, taken before dendritic cell vaccination. Receptor source: a human donor with glioblastoma.

The chain combines TRBV11-2 with TRBJ1-6; 7 bases are shared with TRBD1. Losses at the gene ends were 3 bases for V and 9 bases for J; bases not matched to a gene: 5. The germline V gene encodes CDR1 SGHAT and CDR2 FQNNGV. The CDR3 contains 14 residues. The CDR3 bases are TGTGCCAGCAGCTTTGGGACAGTCGTTTCACCCCTCCACTTT. Its protein is CASSFGTVVSPLHF.

The V call is TRBV19, the J call TRBJ2-5, with TRBD1 matching over 8 bases. The end of the DNA fits TRBJ2-7 better, so the J call may be wrong. Germline CDR1 reads LNHDA; CDR2 reads SQIVND (reference sequence). This CDR3 contains 14 residues. CDR3 bases: TGTGCCAGTAGTGGGGAGACAGGGGCCTACGAGCAGTACTTC. Its protein product is CASSGETGAYEQYF.

The chain is built from TRBV28 and TRBJ1-1; D is uncertain. Trimming removed 5 bases at V and 2 bases at J, with 18 bases between. Germline V gives CDR1 MDHEN, CDR2 SYDVKM. CDR3 length: 16 residues. This chain's CDR3 is CASSLPLSTANTEAFF. In nucleotides, the CDR3 is TGTGCCAGCAGTCTACCATTGAGTACAGCTAACACTGAAGCTTTCTTT.

J is TRBJ1-5 and V is TRBV12-2; the table's TRBD1 call for D was not verified on the DNA. TRBV12-2 is reported as a pseudogene. The CDR3 has 20 residues. CDR3: CASRWGRRQGEKEPNQPQHF. The CDR3 coding sequence is TGTGCAAGTCGCTGGGGCCGACGACAGGGGGAAAAAGAACCGAATCAGCCCCAGCATTTT.

The rearrangement uses TRBV5-6 and TRBJ1-2; possibly TRBD1 for D (6 bases). CDR1 is SGHDT and CDR2 is YYEEEE in the germline V gene. The CDR3 sequence is 16 residues long. V was clipped by 3 bases and J by 4 bases, with 19 bases between them. This CDR3 reads CASSSPLRGGGYGYTF. The CDR3 DNA follows: TGTGCCAGCAGCTCTCCGTTGAGGGGGGGAGGCTATGGCTACACCTTC.